This record looks at one T cell receptor (beta chain) sequence and its context. The data were taken from a study of OX40 agonist ivuxolimab in advanced cancers. Overall study: As their treatment, patients were administered ivuxolimab, an agonistic anti-OX40 (CD134) antibody. Earlier anti-PD-1, anti-PD-L1 or anti-CTLA-4 therapy was permitted; 40% had received some.

The V end was cut by 5 bases, the J end by 0 bases, with 4 bases between. This CDR3 contains 12 residues. Germline values: CDR1 MGHDK, CDR2 SYGVNS. Using immunoSEQ multiplex PCR, the repertoire was profiled, and TCRdb retains in-frame clones only, with some absent. This sample carries around 45,000 clones, 88% of them seen once, and the ten largest clones take about 7.5%. It was autoimmune disease history or systemic immunosuppression that excluded patients. Sequencing used CD4+ or CD8+ T cells sorted from blood, obtained in a trial of the OX40 agonist ivuxolimab. The sequence was obtained from an adult with an advanced solid tumor such as melanoma, head and neck, liver or kidney cancer. The chain employs TRBV25-1 and TRBJ1-1; D is unresolved. The CDR3 DNA reads TGTGCCAGCAGTCAAATGAACACTGAAGCTTTCTTT. It is translated as CASSQMNTEAFF.